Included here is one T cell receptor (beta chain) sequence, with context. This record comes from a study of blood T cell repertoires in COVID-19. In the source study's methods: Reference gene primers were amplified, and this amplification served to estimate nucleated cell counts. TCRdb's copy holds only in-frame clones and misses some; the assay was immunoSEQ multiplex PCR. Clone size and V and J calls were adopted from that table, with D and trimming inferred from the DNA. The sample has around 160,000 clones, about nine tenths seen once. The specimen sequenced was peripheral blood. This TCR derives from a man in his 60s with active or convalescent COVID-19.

CDR3 in DNA: TGTGCCAGCAGCCACCGGGTCCTCTATGGCTACACCTTC. This gives the protein CASSHRVLYGYTF. The chain combines TRBV21-1 with TRBJ1-2. TRBV21-1 is a recognized pseudogene. The length of the CDR3 is 13 residues.